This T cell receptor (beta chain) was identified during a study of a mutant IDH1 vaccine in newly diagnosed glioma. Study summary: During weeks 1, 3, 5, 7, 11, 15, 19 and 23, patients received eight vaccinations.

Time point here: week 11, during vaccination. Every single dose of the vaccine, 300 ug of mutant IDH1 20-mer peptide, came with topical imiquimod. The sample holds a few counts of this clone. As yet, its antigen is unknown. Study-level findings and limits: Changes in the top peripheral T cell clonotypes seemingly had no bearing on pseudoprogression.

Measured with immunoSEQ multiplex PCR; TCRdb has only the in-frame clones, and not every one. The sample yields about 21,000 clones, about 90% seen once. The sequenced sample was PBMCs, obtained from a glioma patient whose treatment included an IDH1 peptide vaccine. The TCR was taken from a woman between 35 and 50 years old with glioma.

In nucleotides, the CDR3 is TGTGCCAGTACCCCCGGACTAGCGGGGGGGAACACCGGGGAGCTGTTTTTT. Its protein product is CASTPGLAGGNTGELFF. The rearrangement joins TRBV19 to TRBJ2-2, with 14 bases lining up with TRBD2. This CDR3 has 17 amino acids. V lost 7 bases and J lost 1; bases outside the gene matches: 5. Looked up from germline, CDR1 is LNHDA and CDR2 is SQIVND (reference sequence).